This note documents a single TCR beta chain sequence. Its matching antigen is unknown. Germline V gene sequence: CDR1 MDHEN, CDR2 SYDVKM. V was trimmed by 5 bases and J by 9 bases, leaving 10 bases between them. CDR3 length equals 12 residues. Second doses at about 4 or about 12 weeks were pooled. The data are from a study of T cell responses to AZD1222 COVID-19 vaccine. Study-level findings and limits: Without day 14 samples, only post-peak T cell repertoires were studied.

Sequenced by immunoSEQ multiplex PCR; TCRdb stores in-frame clones only, minus some. The sample includes 60,000 to 90,000 clones, roughly 87% of them seen just once. The V and J genes are TRBV28 and TRBJ2-2, with D possibly being TRBD1 or TRBD2 (6 bases each). The sequence was collected from an adult who received the AZD1222 COVID-19 vaccine. The source material was peripheral blood, sampled 28 days after the second AZD1222 dose. The CDR3 spells CASSPGARELFF. The CDR3 bases are TGTGCCAGCAGTCCGGGGGCTCGGGAGCTGTTTTTT. Based on the CDR3 plus reference TRBV28 and TRBJ2-2, the full variable domain is DVKVTQSSRYLVKRTGEKVFLECVQDMDHENMFWYRQDPGLGLRLIYFSYDVKMKEKGDIPEGYSVSREKKERFSLILESASTNQTSMYLCASSPGARELFFGEGSRLTVL.